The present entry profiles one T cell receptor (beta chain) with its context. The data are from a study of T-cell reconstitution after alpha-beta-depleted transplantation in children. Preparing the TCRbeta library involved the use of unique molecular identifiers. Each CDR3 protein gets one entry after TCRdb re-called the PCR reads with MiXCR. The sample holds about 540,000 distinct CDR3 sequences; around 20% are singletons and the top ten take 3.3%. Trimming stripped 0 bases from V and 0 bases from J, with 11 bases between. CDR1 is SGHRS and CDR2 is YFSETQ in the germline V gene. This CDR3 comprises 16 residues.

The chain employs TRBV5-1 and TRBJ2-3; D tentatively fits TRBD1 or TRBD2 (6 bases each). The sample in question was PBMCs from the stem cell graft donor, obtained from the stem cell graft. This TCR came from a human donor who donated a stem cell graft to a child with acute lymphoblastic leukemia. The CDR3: CASSLEGGLSTDTQYF. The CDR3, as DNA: TGCGCCAGCAGCTTGGAAGGGGGGCTAAGCACAGATACGCAGTATTTT.